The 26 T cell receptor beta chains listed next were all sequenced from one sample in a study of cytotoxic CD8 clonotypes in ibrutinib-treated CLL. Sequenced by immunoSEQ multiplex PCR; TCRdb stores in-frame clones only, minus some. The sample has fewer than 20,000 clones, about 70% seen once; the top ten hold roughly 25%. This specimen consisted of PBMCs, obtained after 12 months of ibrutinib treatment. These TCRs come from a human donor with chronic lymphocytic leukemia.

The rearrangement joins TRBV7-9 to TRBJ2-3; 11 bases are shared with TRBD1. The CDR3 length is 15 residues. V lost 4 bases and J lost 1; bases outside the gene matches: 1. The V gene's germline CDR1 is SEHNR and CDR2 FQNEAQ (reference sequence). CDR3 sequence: CASSSGQGGTDTQYF. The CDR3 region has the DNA TGTGCCAGCAGCTCGGGACAGGGGGGCACAGATACGCAGTATTTT.

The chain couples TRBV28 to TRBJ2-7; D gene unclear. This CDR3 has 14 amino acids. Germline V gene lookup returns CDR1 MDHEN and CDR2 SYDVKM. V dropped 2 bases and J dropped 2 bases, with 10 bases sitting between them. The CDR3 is CASSLVGFAYEQYF. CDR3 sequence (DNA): TGTGCCAGCAGTTTAGTGGGGTTCGCCTACGAGCAGTACTTC.

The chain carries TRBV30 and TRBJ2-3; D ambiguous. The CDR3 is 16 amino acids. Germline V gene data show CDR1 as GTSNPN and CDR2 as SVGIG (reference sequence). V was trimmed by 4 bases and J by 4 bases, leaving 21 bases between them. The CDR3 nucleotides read TGTGCCTGGAATTACCTTGGCGTGGCAGTGGCAGATACGCAGTATTTT. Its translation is CAWNYLGVAVADTQYF.

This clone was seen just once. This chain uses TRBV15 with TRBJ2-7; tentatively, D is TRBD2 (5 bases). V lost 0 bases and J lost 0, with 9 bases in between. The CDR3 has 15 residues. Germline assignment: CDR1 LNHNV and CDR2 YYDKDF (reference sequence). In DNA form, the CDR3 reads TGTGCCACCAGCAGAGATCATGGGAGCTCCTACGAGCAGTACTTC. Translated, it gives CATSRDHGSSYEQYF.

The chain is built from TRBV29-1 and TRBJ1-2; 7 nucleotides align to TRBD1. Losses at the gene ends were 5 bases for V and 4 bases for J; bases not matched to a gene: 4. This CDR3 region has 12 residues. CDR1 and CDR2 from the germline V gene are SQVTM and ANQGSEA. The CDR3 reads CSVLGQSYGYTF. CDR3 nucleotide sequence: TGCAGCGTTCTGGGACAGTCCTATGGCTACACCTTC.

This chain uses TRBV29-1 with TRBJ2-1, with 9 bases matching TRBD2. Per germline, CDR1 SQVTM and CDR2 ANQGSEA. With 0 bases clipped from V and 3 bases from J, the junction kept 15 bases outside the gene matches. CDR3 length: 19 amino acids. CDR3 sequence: CSVEDIGRLASGNYNEQFF. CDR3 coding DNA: TGCAGCGTTGAAGACATTGGTCGGCTGGCTAGCGGGAACTACAATGAGCAGTTCTTC.

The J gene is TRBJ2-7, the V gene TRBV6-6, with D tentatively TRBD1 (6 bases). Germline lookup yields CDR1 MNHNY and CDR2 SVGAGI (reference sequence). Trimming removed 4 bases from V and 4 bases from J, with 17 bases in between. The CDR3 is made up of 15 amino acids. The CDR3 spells CASSFVRAGVYEQYF. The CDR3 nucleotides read TGTGCCAGCAGTTTTGTCCGGGCAGGGGTGTACGAGCAGTACTTC.

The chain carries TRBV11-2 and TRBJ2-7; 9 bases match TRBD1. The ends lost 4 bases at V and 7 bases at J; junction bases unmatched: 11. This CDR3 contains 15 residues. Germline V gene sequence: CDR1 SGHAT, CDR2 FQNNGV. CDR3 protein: CASSSMTGGSLEQYF. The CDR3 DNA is TGTGCCAGCAGCTCCATGACAGGGGGGAGTTTAGAGCAGTACTTC. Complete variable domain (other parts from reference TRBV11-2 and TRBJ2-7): EAGVAQSPRYKIIEKRQSVAFWCNPISGHATLYWYQQILGQGPKLLIQFQNNGVVDDSQLPKDRFSAERLKGVDSTLKIQPAKLEDSAVYLCASSSMTGGSLEQYFGPGTRLTVT.

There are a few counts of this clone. CDR3 DNA sequence: TGTGCCAGCAGCTCCTTCGGAAGCCTAGTCCGAGCGCGGGGACTGTTTTTT. Its protein product is CASSSFGSLVRARGLFF. V gene TRBV5-5 combines with J gene TRBJ1-4; no clear D. V lost 3 bases to trimming and J lost 13 bases, with 28 bases between them. Germline values: CDR1 SGHKS, CDR2 YYEKEE (reference sequence). There are 17 residues in the CDR3.

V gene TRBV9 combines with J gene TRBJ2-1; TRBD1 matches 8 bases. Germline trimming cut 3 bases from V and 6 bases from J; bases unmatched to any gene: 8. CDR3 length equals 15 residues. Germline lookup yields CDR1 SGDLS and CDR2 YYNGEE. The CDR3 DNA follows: TGTGCCAGCAGCGGATACCAGGGGGCAGGCAATGAGCAGTTCTTC. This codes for CASSGYQGAGNEQFF.

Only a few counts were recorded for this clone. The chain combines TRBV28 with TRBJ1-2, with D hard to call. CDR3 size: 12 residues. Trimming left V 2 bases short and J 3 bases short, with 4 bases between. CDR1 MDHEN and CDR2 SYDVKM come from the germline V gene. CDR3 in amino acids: CASSLRDYGYTF. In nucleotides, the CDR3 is TGTGCCAGCAGTTTACGAGACTATGGCTACACCTTC.

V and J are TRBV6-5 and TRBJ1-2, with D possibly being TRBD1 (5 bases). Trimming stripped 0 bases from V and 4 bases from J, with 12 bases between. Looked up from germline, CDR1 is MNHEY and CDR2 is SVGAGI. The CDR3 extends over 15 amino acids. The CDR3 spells CASSYSSTGLYGYTF. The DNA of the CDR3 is TGTGCCAGCAGTTACTCGAGTACAGGCCTCTATGGCTACACCTTC.

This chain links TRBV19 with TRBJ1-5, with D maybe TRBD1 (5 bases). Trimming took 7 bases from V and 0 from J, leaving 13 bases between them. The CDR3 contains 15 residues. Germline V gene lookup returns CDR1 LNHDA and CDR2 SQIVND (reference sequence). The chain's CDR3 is CASMPGPYSNQPQHF. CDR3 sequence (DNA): TGTGCCAGTATGCCGGGACCGTATAGCAATCAGCCCCAGCATTTT. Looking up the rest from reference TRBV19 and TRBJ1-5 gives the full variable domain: DGGITQSPKYLFRKEGQNVTLSCEQNLNHDAMYWYRQDPGQGLRLIYYSQIVNDFQKGDIAEGYSVSREKKESFPLTVTSAQKNPTAFYLCASMPGPYSNQPQHFGDGTRLSIL.

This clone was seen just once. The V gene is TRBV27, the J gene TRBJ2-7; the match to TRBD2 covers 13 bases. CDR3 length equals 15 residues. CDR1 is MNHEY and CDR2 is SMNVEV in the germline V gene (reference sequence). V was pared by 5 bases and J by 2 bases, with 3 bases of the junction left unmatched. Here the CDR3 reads CASSKTSGRTYEQYF. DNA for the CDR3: TGTGCCAGCAGTAAGACTAGCGGGAGGACCTACGAGCAGTACTTC.

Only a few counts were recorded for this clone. CDR3 in DNA: TGTGCCATCAGCCCCAGGACGGTTTCAGTACATGGCTACACCTTC. It specifies CAISPRTVSVHGYTF. The rearrangement joins TRBV10-3 to TRBJ1-2; D is unresolved. Trimming left V 6 bases short and J 6 bases short, with 20 bases between. This CDR3 spans 15 amino acids. Per the germline V gene, CDR1 is ENHRY and CDR2 is SYGVKD.

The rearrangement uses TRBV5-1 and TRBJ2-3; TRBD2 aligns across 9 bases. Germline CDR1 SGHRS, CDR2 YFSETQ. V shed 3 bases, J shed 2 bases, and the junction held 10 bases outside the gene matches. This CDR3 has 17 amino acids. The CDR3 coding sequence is TGCGCCAGCAGCTCCCTCCCACTAGCGGGTAACACAGATACGCAGTATTTT. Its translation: CASSSLPLAGNTDTQYF.

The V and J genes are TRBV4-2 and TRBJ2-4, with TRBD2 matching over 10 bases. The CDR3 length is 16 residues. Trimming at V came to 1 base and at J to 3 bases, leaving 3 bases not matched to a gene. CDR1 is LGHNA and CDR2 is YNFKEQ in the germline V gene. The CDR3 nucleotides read TGTGCCAGCAGCCAAGGTCTAGCGGGGGACAAAAACATTCAGTACTTC. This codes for CASSQGLAGDKNIQYF.

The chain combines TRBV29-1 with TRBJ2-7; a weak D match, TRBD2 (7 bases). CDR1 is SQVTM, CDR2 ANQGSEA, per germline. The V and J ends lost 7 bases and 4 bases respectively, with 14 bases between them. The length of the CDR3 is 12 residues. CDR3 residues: CSALRGGYEQYF. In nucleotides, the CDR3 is TGCAGCGCCTTGAGGGGGGGTTACGAGCAGTACTTC.

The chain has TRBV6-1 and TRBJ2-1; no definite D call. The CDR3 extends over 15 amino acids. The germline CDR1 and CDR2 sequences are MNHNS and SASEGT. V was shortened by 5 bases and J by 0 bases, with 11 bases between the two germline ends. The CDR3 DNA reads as TGTGCCAGCAGTCCTCAGACGAGCTCCTACAATGAGCAGTTCTTC. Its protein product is CASSPQTSSYNEQFF.

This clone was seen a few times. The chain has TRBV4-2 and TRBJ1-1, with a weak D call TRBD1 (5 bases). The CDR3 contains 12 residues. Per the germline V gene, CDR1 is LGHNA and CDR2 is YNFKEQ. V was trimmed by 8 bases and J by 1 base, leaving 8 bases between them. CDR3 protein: CASGDRNTEAFF. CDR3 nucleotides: TGTGCCAGCGGCGACAGGAACACTGAAGCTTTCTTT.

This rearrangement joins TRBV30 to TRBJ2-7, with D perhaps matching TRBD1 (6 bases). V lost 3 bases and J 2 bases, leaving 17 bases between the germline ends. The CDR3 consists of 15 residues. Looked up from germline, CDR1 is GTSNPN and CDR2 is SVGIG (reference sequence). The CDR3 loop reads CAWSAALGAAYEQYF. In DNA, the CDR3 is TGTGCCTGGAGCGCGGCTCTGGGGGCAGCCTACGAGCAGTACTTC.

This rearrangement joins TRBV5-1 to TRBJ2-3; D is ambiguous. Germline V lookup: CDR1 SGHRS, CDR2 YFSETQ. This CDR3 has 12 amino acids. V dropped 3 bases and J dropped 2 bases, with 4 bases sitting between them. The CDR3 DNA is TGCGCCAGCAGCTCCAACACAGATACGCAGTATTTT. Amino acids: CASSSNTDTQYF.

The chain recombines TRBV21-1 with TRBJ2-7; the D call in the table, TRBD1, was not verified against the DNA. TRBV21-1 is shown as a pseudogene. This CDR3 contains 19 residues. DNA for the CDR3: TGTGCCAGCAGCATCCCGGGACAGAGAGCAACTTGCCGCAGGGTCGAGCAGTACTTC. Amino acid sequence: CASSIPGQRATCRRVEQYF.

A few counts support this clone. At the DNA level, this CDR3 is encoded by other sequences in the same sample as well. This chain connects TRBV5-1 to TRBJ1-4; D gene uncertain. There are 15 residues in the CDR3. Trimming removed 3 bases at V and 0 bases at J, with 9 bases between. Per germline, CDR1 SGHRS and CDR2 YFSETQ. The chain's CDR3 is CASSSEGATNEKLFF. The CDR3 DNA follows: TGCGCCAGCAGCTCCGAGGGTGCAACTAATGAAAAACTGTTTTTT. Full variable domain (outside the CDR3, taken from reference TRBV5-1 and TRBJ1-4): KAGVTQTPRYLIKTRGQQVTLSCSPISGHRSVSWYQQTPGQGLQFLFEYFSETQRNKGNFPGRFSGRQFSNSRSEMNVSTLELGDSALYLCASSSEGATNEKLFFGSGTQLSVL.

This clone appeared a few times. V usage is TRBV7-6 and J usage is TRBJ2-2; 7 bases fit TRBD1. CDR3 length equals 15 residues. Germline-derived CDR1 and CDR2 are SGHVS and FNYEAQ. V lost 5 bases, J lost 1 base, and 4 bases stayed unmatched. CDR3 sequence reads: CASSLRQGNTGELFF. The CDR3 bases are TGTGCCAGCAGCCTTAGACAGGGGAACACCGGGGAGCTGTTTTTT.

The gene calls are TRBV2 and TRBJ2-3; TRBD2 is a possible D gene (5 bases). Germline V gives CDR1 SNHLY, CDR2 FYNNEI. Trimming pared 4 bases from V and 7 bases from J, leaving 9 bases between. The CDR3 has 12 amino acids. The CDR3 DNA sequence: TGTGCCAGCAGTGTGGACTCGAATACGCAGTATTTT. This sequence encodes CASSVDSNTQYF.